This entry describes one T cell receptor (beta chain). This clonotype showed up many times. Its antigen remains unidentified. One base away there is no much larger clone; base qualities are not given. The record originates from a study of T cells in Graves' hyperthyroidism and ophthalmopathy (dated by TCRdb to between 2019 and 2020). About the full investigation: Peripheral blood was collected at initial diagnosis, before any treatment. In about 6 Graves' hyperthyroidism patients, the study also compared T-cell repertoires from thyroid tissue with T-cell repertoires from blood. The paper reports TCR Vbeta CDR3 sequencing of more than 120 peripheral blood samples: under 45 ophthalmopathy, over 70 hyperthyroidism and approximately 17 progressor patients. After sampling, hyperthyroidism patients received methimazole starting at 30 mg daily, and ophthalmopathy patients received high-dose intravenous methylprednisolone. To identify TCR V-J signatures that set the groups apart, the researchers used a discovery cohort of approximately 98 patients, made up of 40 to 45 with Graves' ophthalmopathy and some 58 with stable Graves' hyperthyroidism. For training and testing, the 95 to 100 patients in the discovery cohort were randomly divided in a 7:3 ratio. Prospective prediction of ophthalmopathy was tested in an independent validation cohort of 18 to 20 hyperthyroidism patients and 15 to 17 patients who later progressed to ophthalmopathy.

The TCR beta CDR3 regions were amplified from the RNA transcripts. A first-round RT-PCR of the TCR CDR3 used the HTBI primer set with the Qiagen OneStep RT-PCR kit. The libraries were constructed in a second round of multiplex PCR and then size-selected and purified. The libraries were sequenced on an Illumina HiSeq2000 using paired-end 100 bp reads. Under the source paper's analysis protocol: Raw data were processed with SOAPnuke, discarding reads with adapters, uncalled bases, mean Phred below 15, or no exact constant-primer or identifier match. High-quality paired reads were merged with COPE v1.2.5, and unique nucleotide sequences were defined as clonotypes. MiTCR v1.1 was used to align clonotypes to the IMGT TRBV, TRBD and TRBJ reference segments. The analysis included only V-J combinations with a frequency above 0.0001, which together covered more than 98% of the repertoires. The TCS score was defined as F50 (clonal expansion) divided by E x V (chaos), with BLOSUM62-based TCRdist calculated between CDR3 peptides within each V-J. Welch's t-statistics and random forest reduced around 510 V-J features to roughly 13, which were used in a naive Bayes classifier (R e1071). The public reads were run again by TCRdb, first through fastp at Q25 and then through MiXCR, and only productive beta chains were kept. CDR3 protein sequences are deduplicated, and each keeps its most common genes and DNA. These V and J calls originate from TCRdb's pipeline instead of the authors' own analysis. Counted in this sample were 350,000 to 400,000 distinct CDR3 sequences; approximately 20% of them appeared once. Jointly, the top ten make up around 4% of the sample.

V is clipped by 0 bases and J by 2 bases, and the sequence between their germline boundaries is 10 bases long. CDR1 is given as MNHNS and CDR2 as SASEGT, both from the germline V gene. The CDR3 holds 15 amino acids from the cysteine to the phenylalanine. The read is trimmed to its CDR3 DNA, 45 bases read in frame from base 1. Study-wide conclusions, independent of this receptor: Most expanded thyroid clonotypes (frequency above 0.001) were also found in blood, which suggests that blood repertoires may mirror thyroid immune responses. In validation, the model predicted progression to ophthalmopathy a median of roughly 6.1 months before onset, with around 70% sensitivity and almost 75% specificity. In cross-validation, a model built on a 13 V-J signature told ophthalmopathy apart from stable hyperthyroidism with 85% to 90% sensitivity and roughly 81% specificity, and in testing the same model reached 80%/75%. No statistical method was used to fix the sample size in advance, and group allocation was not hidden from the investigators.

Graves' hyperthyroidism was defined as stable when no progression to ophthalmopathy occurred over 18 months of follow-up. Hyperthyroidism patients were newly diagnosed, with disease duration under 2 months, and aged 18 to 65 years. Any patient with an uncontrolled infection, another autoimmune disease, pregnancy or lactation was excluded. Diagnoses were established on the basis of clinical symptoms, serum thyroxine and TRAb, thyroid ultrasound, and orbital computed tomography. PBMCs were isolated from about 9.2 ml of fresh peripheral blood by Ficoll-Paque density gradient centrifugation. Total RNA was extracted using Trizol reagent, and RNA quality was assessed on an Agilent 2100 Bioanalyzer.

This TCR was recovered from a woman aged 18-29 years with Graves' hyperthyroidism. Sequencing used blood. The sequence links TRBV6-1 to TRBJ2-5; the D call is possibly TRBD1 or TRBD2, each sharing 6 bases. The CDR3: CASSEAGGGQETQYF. The sequenced DNA is TGTGCCAGCAGTGAAGCGGGGGGCGGTCAAGAGACCCAGTACTTC.